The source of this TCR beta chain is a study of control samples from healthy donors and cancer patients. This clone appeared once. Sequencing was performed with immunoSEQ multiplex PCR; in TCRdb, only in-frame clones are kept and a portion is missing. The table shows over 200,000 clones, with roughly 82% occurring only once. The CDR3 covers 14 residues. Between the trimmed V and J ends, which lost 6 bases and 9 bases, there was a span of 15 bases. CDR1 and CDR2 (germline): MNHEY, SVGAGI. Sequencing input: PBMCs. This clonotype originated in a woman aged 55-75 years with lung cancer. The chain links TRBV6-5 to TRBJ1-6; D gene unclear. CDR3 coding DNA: TGTGCCAGCAGGGTTACCCGAGTAACTTCACCCCTCCACTTT. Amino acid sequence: CASRVTRVTSPLHF.